The 15 T cell receptor beta chains below were found in one sample sequenced in a study of blood T cell repertoires in COVID-19. The data were produced by immunoSEQ multiplex PCR, yet TCRdb's version contains in-frame clones alone and is incomplete. Here the sample spans roughly 200,000 clones, 65% to 85% being singletons. Sequenced input: peripheral blood. Receptors originate from a middle-aged man with active or convalescent COVID-19.

This chain links TRBV11-2 with TRBJ1-4, with D possibly matching TRBD1 (6 bases). Trimming shortened V by 4 bases and J by 8 bases, and 17 bases separated the two germline ends. Germline V lookup: CDR1 SGHAT, CDR2 FQNNGV. This CDR3 contains 15 residues. For the CDR3, the DNA is TGTGCCAGCAGCTCCCTCAGGGGAACGGGCGAAAAACTGTTTTTT. Translating gives CASSSLRGTGEKLFF.

This chain links TRBV3-1 (or the pseudogene TRBV3-2) with TRBJ1-4; 8 positions agree with TRBD1. V was clipped by 1 base and J by 8 bases; unmatched bases: 6. The CDR3 consists of 15 residues. The V gene's germline CDR1 is LGHDT and CDR2 YNNKEL (reference sequence). CDR3 bases: TGTGCCAGCAGCCAAGGCCAGGGGGCCTCCGAAAAACTGTTTTTT. The encoded protein is CASSQGQGASEKLFF.

The chain combines TRBV9 with TRBJ2-7; 8 positions agree with TRBD1. V lost 2 bases to trimming and J lost 3 bases; unmatched junction nucleotides: 7. Germline values: CDR1 SGDLS, CDR2 YYNGEE. This CDR3 has 15 residues. CDR3 coding DNA: TGTGCCAGCAGCGTTCAGGACAGGGTGATCTACGAGCAGTACTTC. Translated, it gives CASSVQDRVIYEQYF.

The chain uses TRBV19 and TRBJ2-1; 7 bases match TRBD2. The junction had 10 bases not matched to a gene; V was cut back by 0 bases and J by 5 bases. The CDR3 is 17 amino acids. Germline lookup yields CDR1 LNHDA and CDR2 SQIVND (reference sequence). The CDR3 is CASSIEASRGINNEQFF. The CDR3 DNA reads TGTGCCAGTAGTATAGAAGCGTCGCGGGGGATTAACAATGAGCAGTTCTTC.

This clone appeared a few times. The CDR3 DNA follows: TGTGCCTGGAGTGGTTCAGGGGTCGGTGGCTACACCTTC. It encodes CAWSGSGVGGYTF. V usage is TRBV30 and J usage is TRBJ1-2; D might be TRBD1 (6 bases). V lost 1 base to trimming and J lost 7 bases, with 13 bases between them. The CDR3 is 13 amino acids. The germline V gene encodes CDR1 GTSNPN and CDR2 SVGIG (reference sequence).

This clone was seen only once. The V gene is TRBV11-2, the J gene TRBJ2-1; 8 bases align to TRBD1. Trimming removed 4 bases from V and 8 bases from J; junction bases left unmatched: 10. This CDR3 is built from 15 residues. CDR1 is SGHAT, CDR2 FQNNGV, per germline. The chain's CDR3 is CASSYITGGSHEQFF. The DNA for the CDR3 is TGTGCCAGCAGCTACATAACAGGGGGTAGTCATGAGCAGTTCTTC.

The chain has TRBV30 and TRBJ1-2; D ambiguous. The CDR3 contains 15 residues. Trimming took 4 bases from V and 2 from J, leaving 17 bases between them. Germline CDR1 GTSNPN, CDR2 SVGIG (reference sequence). For the CDR3, the DNA is TGTGCCTGGAATCCTGGTGGCAGTTCGAACTATGGCTACACCTTC. It is translated as CAWNPGGSSNYGYTF. The whole variable domain, filled in from reference TRBV30 and TRBJ1-2, reads SQTIHQWPATLVQPVGSPLSLECTVEGTSNPNLYWYRQAAGRGLQLLFYSVGIGQISSEVPQNLSASRPQDRQFILSSKKLLLSDSGFYLCAWNPGGSSNYGYTFGSGTRLTVV.

This clone was detected once. V gene TRBV4-3 combines with J gene TRBJ2-1; 10 nucleotides agree with TRBD1. With 3 bases clipped from V and 6 bases from J, the junction kept 5 bases outside the gene matches. Germline CDR1 reads LGHNA; CDR2 reads YSLEER. The CDR3 has 15 residues. The CDR3 here is CASSQTRDRGNEQFF. In DNA form, the CDR3 reads TGCGCCAGCAGCCAGACCCGGGACAGGGGCAATGAGCAGTTCTTC.

In this sample, this clone turned up a few times. The chain links TRBV4-1 to TRBJ2-7, with TRBD1 matching 8 bases. The trim removed 1 base at V and 4 bases at J, leaving 0 bases unmatched. CDR3 length: 13 amino acids. Germline lookup yields CDR1 MGHRA and CDR2 YSYEKL. The CDR3 loop is CASSQGTGYEQYF. The CDR3 nucleotides are TGCGCCAGCAGCCAAGGGACAGGGTACGAGCAGTACTTC.

The DNA of the CDR3 is TGTGCCAGCAGTTACTCGATGTCAGGGGTGGGTGAAGCTTTCTTT. Translation gives CASSYSMSGVGEAFF. This chain joins TRBV6-5 and TRBJ1-1; possible D gene TRBD1, 6 bases. The CDR3 contains 15 residues. Germline CDR1 MNHEY, CDR2 SVGAGI. V was cut by 0 bases and J by 7 bases, with 15 bases left in between.

The gene calls are TRBV6-5 and TRBJ1-5, with 7 bases matching TRBD1. Losses at the gene ends were 6 bases for V and 4 bases for J; bases not matched to a gene: 6. Germline-derived CDR1 and CDR2 are MNHEY and SVGAGI. The CDR3 totals 14 residues. The CDR3 DNA reads as TGTGCCAGCAGAACGACAGGGTTAAATCAGCCCCAGCATTTT. This sequence encodes CASRTTGLNQPQHF.

The V gene is TRBV4-1, the J gene TRBJ2-1; the match to TRBD2 covers 7 bases. V was clipped by 2 bases and J by 6 bases; unmatched bases: 4. The germline gives CDR1 MGHRA, CDR2 YSYEKL. This CDR3 is built from 14 residues. CDR3 DNA sequence: TGCGCCAGCAGCCAATTGACTAGCACCAATGAGCAGTTCTTC. Its translation is CASSQLTSTNEQFF.

The chain joins TRBV5-4 to TRBJ2-7; 8 nucleotides align to TRBD1. The CDR3 totals 15 residues. The ends lost 3 bases at V and 1 base at J; junction bases unmatched: 6. Germline V gene data show CDR1 as SGHNT and CDR2 as YYREEE (reference sequence). The CDR3 DNA is TGTGCCAGCAGCTCCGTCGACAGGGGATCCTACGAGCAGTACTTC. This translates into CASSSVDRGSYEQYF.

DNA of the CDR3: TGTGCCTGGAGTGTCGGTGAAAAACTGTTTTTT. Protein sequence: CAWSVGEKLFF. This chain joins TRBV30 and TRBJ1-4; D unresolved. The CDR3 has 11 amino acids. Germline CDR1 GTSNPN, CDR2 SVGIG (reference sequence). The germline V and J ends were trimmed by 0 bases and 7 bases, with 3 bases remaining between them.

The chain combines TRBV5-1 with TRBJ2-5; 8 bases match TRBD1. V shed 1 base and J 3 bases; nucleotides not matched to a gene: 2. The CDR3 is 14 residues long. The germline V gene encodes CDR1 SGHRS and CDR2 YFSETQ. CDR3 bases: TGCGCCAGCAGCTTGACGACAGGGGAAGAGACCCAGTACTTC. It yields the protein CASSLTTGEETQYF.